The source of this T cell receptor (beta chain) is a study of vaccination and CD4 T cells after COVID-19. The sample's treatment: roughly 10-day PBMC culture with coronavirus spike peptide pools or control peptides (ViraFEST assay). Before the COVID-19 pandemic (2011-2018), CD4+ T cells were obtained from the unexposed donor. Once peptide pools had expanded antigen-specific T cells, ViraFEST sequenced TCRs. Wells that each held around 2 million PBMCs were cultured with 8 to 10 IU/ml IL-2 and about 10 ug/ml peptide pools. The authors isolated CD4+ T cells by negative selection after 10 days of culture. With SARS-CoV-2 S/N and four cold-coronavirus spikes, unexposed-donor CD4+ T cells were probed, cells permitting. Points on this clonotype: Its antigen is undetermined.

The ends were cut back, 0 bases at V and 1 base at J, with 7 bases in the middle. Germline CDR1 SGHTA, CDR2 FQGNSA. The CDR3 is 15 residues long. Sequencing of the DNA from cultured CD4+ T cells was carried out with the Oncomine TCR Beta short-read assay. Using the QIAamp micro DNA kit, genomic DNA was extracted from the CD4+ T cells that had been cultured. TCRdb reanalysed the PCR reads using MiXCR and keeps one entry per CDR3 protein. Among more than 7,500 distinct CDR3 sequences listed, around 41% were seen once. The genes are TRBV7-2 and TRBJ1-5, with D tentatively TRBD1 (5 bases). Source material: CD4+ T cells from blood, cultured in vitro. This clonotype was obtained from a human donor in good health. CDR3 protein: CASSLAGRSNQPQHF. DNA of the CDR3: TGTGCCAGCAGCTTAGCGGGGCGAAGCAATCAGCCCCAGCATTTT.